One and the same sample provided the 21 T cell receptor beta chains below, sequenced in a study of monozygotic twins with inflammatory bowel disease. TCRdb reprocessed the 5' RACE reads; each CDR3 protein has one entry and no DNA is given. In all, the sample yields 350,000 to 400,000 distinct CDR3 sequences. The source material was blood. The receptors stem from a human donor with ulcerative colitis or Crohn's disease, or a healthy co-twin of an affected twin (not recorded which).

The rearrangement uses TRBV12-3 or TRBV12-4 and TRBJ2-1. CDR3 size: 15 residues. This CDR3 is CASSTLGTTTNEQFF.

The rearrangement links TRBV28 to TRBJ1-4; the D gene TCRdb calls, TRBD1, cannot be checked with no DNA. Germline V CDR1 and CDR2: MDHEN, SYDVKM. The CDR3 contains 16 residues. The CDR3 loop is CASSLPSGHWNEKLFF.

This rearrangement joins TRBV5-1 to TRBJ2-7. Germline CDR1 is SGHRS and CDR2 is YFSETQ. There are 14 residues in the CDR3. Here the CDR3 reads CASSLVARPYEHYF.

The J gene is TRBJ1-1, the V gene TRBV20-1; TCRdb's D call of TRBD1 is untestable without DNA. CDR1 and CDR2 from the germline V gene are DFQATT and SNEGSKA (reference sequence). This CDR3 region has 14 residues. This chain's CDR3 is CSARDHRGNTEAFF.

V is TRBV5-1 and J is TRBJ2-7; TCRdb reports TRBD1, a call that lacks DNA to check it against. In germline, CDR1 is SGHRS, CDR2 YFSETQ. This CDR3 has 15 amino acids. CDR3 loop: CASSLNPGTGGEQYF.

The chain combines TRBV5-1 with TRBJ1-2; TCRdb names TRBD1, which stays unverified in the absence of DNA. The CDR3 is made up of 13 amino acids. Germline V gene data show CDR1 as SGHRS and CDR2 as YFSETQ. CDR3 region: CAISLEQDNGYTF.

V usage is TRBV12-3 or TRBV12-4 and J usage is TRBJ2-5; absent DNA, TCRdb's TRBD1 call cannot be checked. This CDR3 has 13 residues. The CDR3 loop is CASRLEGAWTQYF.

The chain employs TRBV5-4 and TRBJ2-2; TCRdb lists TRBD1, though no DNA is available to test this call. This CDR3 contains 17 residues. Germline CDR1 and CDR2: SGHNT and YYREEE (reference sequence). The CDR3: CASSRRQGAIFDGELFF.

The J gene is TRBJ2-7, the V gene TRBV12-3 or TRBV12-4; TCRdb names TRBD1, which stays unverified in the absence of DNA. The CDR3 is 12 amino acids. The CDR3 spells CATGTGSDQQYF.

This CDR3 reads CASSYSPLAGGYMNTEAFF. The gene calls are TRBV6-5 and TRBJ1-1; with no DNA, the TCRdb D assignment of TRBD1 cannot be verified. Germline values: CDR1 MNHEY, CDR2 SVGAGI. The CDR3 extends over 19 amino acids.

V usage is TRBV19 and J usage is TRBJ1-2; TCRdb proposes TRBD1, but this gene call is untestable without DNA. The CDR3 contains 14 residues. CDR1 is LNHDA and CDR2 is SQIVND in the germline V gene (reference sequence). This CDR3 is CASTTDRINYGYTF.

The chain uses TRBV20-1 and TRBJ2-1; the TCRdb D gene call, TRBD2, has no DNA to confirm it. The CDR3 has 14 amino acids. Germline CDR1 DFQATT, CDR2 SNEGSKA (reference sequence). The CDR3 protein is CSAIPGGSYNEQFF.

This chain uses TRBV5-6 with TRBJ1-2. Germline lookup yields CDR1 SGHDT and CDR2 YYEEEE. The CDR3 consists of 15 residues. CDR3 sequence: CASYLGLEGAFGYTF.

The genes are TRBV27 and TRBJ2-1; TCRdb outputs TRBD2, but without DNA this stays unchecked. The CDR3 covers 15 residues. Germline assignment: CDR1 MNHEY and CDR2 SMNVEV (reference sequence). This CDR3 is CASRIGTLPYNEQFF.

This chain joins TRBV7-3 and TRBJ2-2; without DNA, the TCRdb call of TRBD1 cannot be checked. The CDR3 contains 14 residues. The germline gives CDR1 SGHTA, CDR2 FQGTGA. Here the CDR3 reads CASTAGGSTGELFF.

The CDR3 spells CASSLTGSNEQFF. The V and J genes are TRBV7-3 and TRBJ2-1. The CDR3 runs to 13 residues. Germline V gene lookup returns CDR1 SGHTA and CDR2 FQGTGA.

This chain links TRBV28 with TRBJ2-2. CDR3 length equals 15 residues. CDR1 and CDR2 (germline): MDHEN, SYDVKM. The CDR3 loop reads CASSLGGLTSGELFF.

The J gene is TRBJ2-2, the V gene TRBV20-1; the TRBD1 assignment by TCRdb is unverifiable without DNA. Germline CDR1 reads DFQATT; CDR2 reads SNEGSKA (reference sequence). The CDR3 length is 14 residues. The CDR3 here is CSAAGDVNTGELFF.

V is TRBV19 and J is TRBJ2-7; no DNA is available, so the TRBD1 call from TCRdb remains unchecked. The CDR3 sequence is 15 residues long. The germline V gene has CDR1 LNHDA and CDR2 SQIVND (reference sequence). The CDR3 here is CASSSPTGMDYEQYF.

The J gene is TRBJ1-2, the V gene TRBV12-3 or TRBV12-4; the TCRdb D gene call, TRBD1, has no DNA to confirm it. This CDR3 region has 14 residues. CDR3 sequence reads: CASSFEGGGYGYTF.

The gene calls are TRBV24-1 and TRBJ2-5; TCRdb names TRBD1, which stays unverified in the absence of DNA. This CDR3 spans 16 amino acids. The germline V gene has CDR1 KGHDR and CDR2 SFDVKD. The CDR3 sequence: CATSDPRRGGIETQYF.